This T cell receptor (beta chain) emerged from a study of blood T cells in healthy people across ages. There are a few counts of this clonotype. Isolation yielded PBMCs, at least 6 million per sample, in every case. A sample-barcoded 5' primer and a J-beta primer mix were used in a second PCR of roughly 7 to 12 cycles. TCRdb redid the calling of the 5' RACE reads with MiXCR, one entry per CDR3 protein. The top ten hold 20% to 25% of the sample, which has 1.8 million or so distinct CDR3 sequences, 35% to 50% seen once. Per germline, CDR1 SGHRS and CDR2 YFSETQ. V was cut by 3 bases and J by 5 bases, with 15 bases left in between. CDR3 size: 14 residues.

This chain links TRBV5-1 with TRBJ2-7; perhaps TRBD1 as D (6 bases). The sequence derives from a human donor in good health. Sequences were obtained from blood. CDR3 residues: CASSWGPSGNEQYF. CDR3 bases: TGCGCCAGCAGCTGGGGGCCAAGTGGGAACGAGCAGTACTTC.